This T cell receptor (beta chain) was obtained from a study of shared clonotypes between healthy human individuals. Germline V gives CDR1 SEHNR, CDR2 FQNEAQ (reference sequence). There are 14 residues in the CDR3. V shed 5 bases and J shed 3 bases, with 11 bases lying between them. This clone was seen only a few times. Data came from immunoSEQ multiplex PCR; TCRdb stores just in-frame clones and leaves some out. In the table there are around 510,000 clones, around 96% of which are singletons. Healthy adults negative for HIV, lacking recent acute infections or vaccinations, served as donors. This sequence joins TRBV7-9 and TRBJ1-3, with D maybe TRBD1 (6 bases). Sequenced: naive CD4+ T cells sorted from blood. Subset indicated: CD45RA+ positively selected. The TCR sequence derives from a woman aged 25 to 39 in good health. The CDR3 nucleotides are TGTGCCAGCAGCCTAACGACAGGTGGAAACACCATATATTTT. As protein: CASSLTTGGNTIYF.